Sequencing of this T cell receptor (beta chain) was carried out in a study of blood T cell repertoires in COVID-19. Study-level background: Both acute and convalescent COVID-19 samples were obtained from the United States, Italy and Spain.

CDR1 is SGDLS and CDR2 is YYNGEE in the germline V gene. V was clipped by 4 bases and J by 3 bases; unmatched bases: 11. CDR3 length equals 17 residues. Sequenced by immunoSEQ multiplex PCR; TCRdb stores in-frame clones only, minus some. The data show around 280,000 clones, around 84% seen once. This sequence originates from a man between 70 and 80 years old with acute or convalescent COVID-19. Sequenced material: peripheral blood. V is TRBV9 and J is TRBJ2-7; 12 bases line up with TRBD2. In DNA, the CDR3 is TGTGCCAGCAGCCTTCGGACTAGCGGGACTATTCTCTACGAGCAGTACTTC. As protein: CASSLRTSGTILYEQYF. The complete variable domain, with remaining parts taken from reference TRBV9 and TRBJ2-7, reads DSGVTQTPKHLITATGQRVTLRCSPRSGDLSVYWYQQSLDQGLQFLIQYYNGEERAKGNILERFSAQQFPDLHSELNLSSLELGDSALYFCASSLRTSGTILYEQYFGPGTRLTVT.